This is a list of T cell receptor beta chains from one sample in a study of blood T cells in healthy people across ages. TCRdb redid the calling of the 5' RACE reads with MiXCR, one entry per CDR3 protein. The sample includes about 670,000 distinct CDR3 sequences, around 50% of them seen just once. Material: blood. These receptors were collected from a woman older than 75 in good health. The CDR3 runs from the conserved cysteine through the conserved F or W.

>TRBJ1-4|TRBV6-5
CASTAAGLNEKLFF
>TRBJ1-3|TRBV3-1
CASSQAGQMGGNTIYF
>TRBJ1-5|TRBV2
CASTRRNNQPQHF
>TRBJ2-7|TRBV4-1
CASSQDWRETSYNEQYF
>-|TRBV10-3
CAISLTGIGGNEQYF
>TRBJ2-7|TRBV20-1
CSAILSGSRYEQYF
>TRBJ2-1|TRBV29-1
CSVPGGALNEQFF
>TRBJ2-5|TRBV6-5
CASSTIDRAWGETQYF
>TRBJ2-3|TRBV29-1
CSVAIGRGSTDTQYF
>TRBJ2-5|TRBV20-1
CSALQGQETQYF
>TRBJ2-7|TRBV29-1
CSVSSGRRNEQYF
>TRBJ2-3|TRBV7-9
CASSSPQGLGDTQYF
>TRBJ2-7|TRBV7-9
CASSPYGTSGIYEQYF
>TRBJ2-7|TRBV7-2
CASSSTGGFPPEQYF
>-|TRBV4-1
CASSQEGGLASYNEQYF
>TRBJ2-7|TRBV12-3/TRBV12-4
CASSLRSGGPYEQYF
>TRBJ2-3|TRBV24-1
CATSDRTGTSGRASTDTQYF
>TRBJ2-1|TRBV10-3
CAISSGTPLSYNEQFF
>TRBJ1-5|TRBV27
CASTNPTGASNQPQHF
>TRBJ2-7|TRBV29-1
CSVEGGVGTYEQYF
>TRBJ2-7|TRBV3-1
CASNQGGPMKGYEQYF
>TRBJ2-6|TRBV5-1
CASSLLESGANVLTF
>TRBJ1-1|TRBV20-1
CSAAQGTLEAFF
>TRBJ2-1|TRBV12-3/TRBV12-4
CASRQGTSGRMYNEQFF
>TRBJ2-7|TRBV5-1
CASSSGLAGVLSNEQYF
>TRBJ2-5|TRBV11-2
CASSLYNLGQGMETQYF
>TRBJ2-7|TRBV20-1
CSAPSQGSGLREQYF